The subject of this entry is one T cell receptor (beta chain). Antigen unknown. This CDR3 region has 12 residues. Germline values: CDR1 KGHSH, CDR2 LQKENI. Trimming cost V 4 bases and J 5 bases, with 8 bases left between them. The treatment was: approximately nine-day PBMC culture with coronavirus spike peptide pools or control peptides (ViraFEST assay). Cells were cultured for about nine days, and then CD4+ T cells were isolated by negative selection. Researchers used the Oncomine TCR Beta short-read assay to sequence DNA from cultured CD4+ T cells. From cultured CD4+ T cells, genomic DNA was extracted. MiXCR was run by TCRdb on the PCR reads, yielding one entry per CDR3 protein. Counted here are roughly 15,000 distinct CDR3 sequences, approximately 57% occurring once; the ten biggest clones make up 6.5% to 9%. The data stem from a study of vaccination and CD4 T cells after COVID-19. As for the study in general: In the convalescent group, nasal swab PCR was SARS-CoV-2 positive; nine cases were mild and one severe. General study findings and limits: Rising from about 20 to 38, the median of SARS-CoV-2-reactive clonotypes did not change significantly.

The chain is built from TRBV18 and TRBJ2-5; D is unresolved. This TCR derives from a human donor who had recovered from COVID-19. The specimen was CD4+ T cells from blood, cultured in vitro. This CDR3 is CASSRPAETQYF. Here the CDR3 DNA reads TGTGCCAGCTCACGACCTGCCGAGACCCAGTACTTC.